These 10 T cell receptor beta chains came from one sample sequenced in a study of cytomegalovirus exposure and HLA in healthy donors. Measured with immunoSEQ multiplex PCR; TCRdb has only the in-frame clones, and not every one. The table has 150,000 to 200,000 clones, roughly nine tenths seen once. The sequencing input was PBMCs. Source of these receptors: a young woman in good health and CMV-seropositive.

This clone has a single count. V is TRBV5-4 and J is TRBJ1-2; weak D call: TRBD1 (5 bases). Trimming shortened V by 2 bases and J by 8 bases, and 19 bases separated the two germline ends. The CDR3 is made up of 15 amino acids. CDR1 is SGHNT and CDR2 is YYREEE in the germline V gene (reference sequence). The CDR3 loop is CASSLPTVGVGGYTF. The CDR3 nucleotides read TGTGCCAGCAGCTTACCCACAGTAGGGGTGGGAGGCTACACCTTC.

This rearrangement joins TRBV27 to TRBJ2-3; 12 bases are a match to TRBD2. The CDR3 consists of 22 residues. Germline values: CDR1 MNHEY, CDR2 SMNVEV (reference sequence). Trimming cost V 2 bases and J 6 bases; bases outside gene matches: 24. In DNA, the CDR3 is TGTGCCAGCAGTTTAACGTATCCTAGGGAACAACCGGGACTAGCGGGCGGGGATACGCAGTATTTT. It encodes CASSLTYPREQPGLAGGDTQYF.

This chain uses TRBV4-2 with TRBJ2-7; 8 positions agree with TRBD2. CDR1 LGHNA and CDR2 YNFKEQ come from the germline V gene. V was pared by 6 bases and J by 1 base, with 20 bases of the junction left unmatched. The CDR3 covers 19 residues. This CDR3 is CASSPGLPGLGIASYEQYF. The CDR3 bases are TGTGCCAGCAGTCCAGGGCTCCCGGGACTAGGAATAGCATCCTACGAGCAGTACTTC.

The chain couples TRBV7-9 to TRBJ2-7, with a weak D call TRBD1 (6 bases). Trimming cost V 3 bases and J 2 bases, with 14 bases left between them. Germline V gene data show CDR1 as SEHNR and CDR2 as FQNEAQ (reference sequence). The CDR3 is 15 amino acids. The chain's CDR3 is CASSFRQGQTYEQYF. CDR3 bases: TGTGCCAGCAGCTTTCGTCAGGGACAAACCTACGAGCAGTACTTC. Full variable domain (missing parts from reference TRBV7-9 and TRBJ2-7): DTGVSQNPRHKITKRGQNVTFRCDPISEHNRLYWYRQTLGQGPEFLTYFQNEAQLEKSRLLSDRFSAERPKGSFSTLEIQRTEQGDSAMYLCASSFRQGQTYEQYFGPGTRLTVT.

The CDR3 spells CASSRYGQGASYEQYF. In DNA, the CDR3 is TGTGCCAGCAGCCGATACGGACAGGGGGCTTCCTACGAGCAGTACTTC. The chain recombines TRBV27 with TRBJ2-7; TRBD1 matches at 11 bases. After removal of 6 bases from V and 1 base from J, the junction contained 8 bases not matched to a gene. CDR1 and CDR2 from the germline V gene are MNHEY and SMNVEV (reference sequence). The CDR3 covers 16 residues.

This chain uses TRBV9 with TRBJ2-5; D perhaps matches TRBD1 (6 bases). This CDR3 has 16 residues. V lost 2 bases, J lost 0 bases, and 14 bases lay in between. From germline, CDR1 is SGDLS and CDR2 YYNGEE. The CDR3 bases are TGTGCCAGCAGCGTGGAATTAGGGGGTCACCAAGAGACCCAGTACTTC. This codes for CASSVELGGHQETQYF.

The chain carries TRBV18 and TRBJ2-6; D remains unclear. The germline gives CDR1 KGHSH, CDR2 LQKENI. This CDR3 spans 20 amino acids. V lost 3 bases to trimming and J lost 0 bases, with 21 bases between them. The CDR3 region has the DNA TGTGCCAGCTCACCCAGCCGGGTAACCGCCTTAGACTCTGGGGCCAACGTCCTGACTTTC. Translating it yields CASSPSRVTALDSGANVLTF.

Written as DNA, the CDR3 is TGTGCCAGCAGCCCCCAGTTAGAGGCTTCCTACGAGCAGTACTTC. Its translation: CASSPQLEASYEQYF. The chain has TRBV7-2 and TRBJ2-7; D is unclear. Germline V gene lookup returns CDR1 SGHTA and CDR2 FQGNSA. The V end lost 5 bases, the J end lost 1 base, and 15 bases lay between the germline ends. The CDR3 has 15 residues.

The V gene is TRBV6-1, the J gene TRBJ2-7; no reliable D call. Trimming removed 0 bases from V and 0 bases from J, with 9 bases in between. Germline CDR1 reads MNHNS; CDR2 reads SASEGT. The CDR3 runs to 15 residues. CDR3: CASSEAWLPSYEQYF. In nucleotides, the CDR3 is TGTGCCAGCAGTGAAGCTTGGCTCCCCTCCTACGAGCAGTACTTC.

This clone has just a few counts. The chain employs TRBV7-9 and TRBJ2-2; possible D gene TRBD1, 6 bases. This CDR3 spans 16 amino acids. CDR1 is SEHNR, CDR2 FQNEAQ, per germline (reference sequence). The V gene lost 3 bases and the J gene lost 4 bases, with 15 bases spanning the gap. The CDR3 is CASSFNTGLGTGELFF. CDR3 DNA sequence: TGTGCCAGCAGCTTTAATACAGGGTTGGGCACCGGGGAGCTGTTTTTT.